These T cell receptor beta chains were read from a single sample in a study of cytomegalovirus exposure and HLA in healthy donors. Profiled with immunoSEQ multiplex PCR; TCRdb holds only in-frame clones, not every one. The sample lists about 76,000 clones; about 81% were seen once. The source material was PBMCs. These TCRs come from a woman between 40 and 50 years old in good health and CMV-seropositive. The CDR3 runs from the conserved cysteine through the conserved F or W. D genes are given only for firm matches. Rows give clone size only sometimes, using once, few, many, or a class for an expanded clone.

V	length	J	size	D	CDR3	DNA
TRBV7-9	14	TRBJ1-1	.	.	CASSLSVPNTEAFF	TGTGCCAGCAGCTTATCAGTCCCGAACACTGAAGCTTTCTTT
TRBV6-1	12	TRBJ2-7	.	.	CASSVRGNEQYF	TGTGCCAGCAGTGTTCGGGGGAACGAGCAGTACTTC
TRBV2	12	TRBJ2-3	.	.	CANWRNSDTQYF	TGTGCCAACTGGAGGAATTCAGATACGCAGTATTTT
TRBV30	15	TRBJ1-2	.	.	CAWSVIRGSNYGYTF	TGTGCCTGGAGTGTTATACGGGGTAGCAACTATGGCTACACCTTC
TRBV5-1	15	TRBJ2-3	.	.	CASSLVASGTDTQYF	TGCGCCAGCAGCTTGGTCGCTAGCGGCACAGATACGCAGTATTTT
TRBV7-2	12	TRBJ1-2	.	.	CASSSRVVGYTF	TGTGCCAGCAGCTCGAGGGTAGTTGGCTACACCTTC
TRBV27	15	TRBJ2-1	.	TRBD2	CASSSTGTSGHVVFF	TGTGCCAGCAGTTCTACCGGGACTAGCGGGCATGTGGTATTCTTC
TRBV4-2	18	TRBJ1-2	.	TRBD1	CASSQSGQGADMNYGYTF	TGTGCCAGCAGCCAGTCAGGACAGGGGGCCGATATGAACTATGGCTACACCTTC
TRBV5-1	15	TRBJ2-1	.	TRBD2	CASSLVASGYNEQFF	TGCGCCAGCAGCTTGGTGGCTAGCGGCTACAATGAGCAGTTCTTC
TRBV10-3	17	TRBJ2-3	.	TRBD2	CAVVDEGSGTSTDTQYF	TGTGCCGTCGTCGACGAGGGGAGCGGGACTAGCACAGATACGCAGTATTTT
TRBV11-1	14	TRBJ2-7	.	.	CASSSRTGWYEQYF	TGTGCCAGCAGCTCAAGAACAGGGTGGTACGAGCAGTACTTC
TRBV14	13	TRBJ2-5	.	.	CASSLISGETQYF	TGTGCCAGCAGCCTCATATCGGGAGAGACCCAGTACTTC
TRBV27	13	TRBJ2-1	.	.	CASSSTGWSEQFF	TGTGCCAGCAGTTCGACCGGGTGGAGTGAGCAGTTCTTC
TRBV11-3	13	TRBJ2-7	.	.	CASSLPEMNEQYF	TGTGCCAGCAGCTTGCCCGAGATGAACGAGCAGTACTTC
TRBV6-5	16	TRBJ1-3	few	.	CASSYSAGQAGNTIYF	TGTGCCAGCAGTTACTCAGCAGGACAAGCAGGAAACACCATATATTTT
TRBV27	20	TRBJ2-7	.	TRBD2	CASWGPNEWLAGGHKYEQYF	TGTGCCAGCTGGGGGCCTAACGAGTGGCTAGCGGGGGGCCACAAATACGAGCAGTACTTC
TRBV7-2	15	TRBJ1-1	once	.	CASSLEGVARYEAFF	TGTGCCAGCAGCTTAGAAGGTGTCGCCAGGTATGAAGCTTTCTTT
TRBV4-1	17	TRBJ2-7	.	TRBD2	CASSQDPGGGLPYEQYF	TGCGCCAGCAGCCAAGATCCCGGCGGGGGTCTACCCTACGAGCAGTACTTC
TRBV5-4	19	TRBJ2-1	few	TRBD2	CASSQDETSGQSSYNEQFF	TGTGCCAGCAGCCAAGATGAGACTAGCGGGCAAAGCTCCTACAATGAGCAGTTCTTC
TRBV2	13	TRBJ2-7	.	.	CASRFTGSHEQYF	TGTGCCAGCAGATTCACAGGGTCCCACGAGCAGTACTTC
TRBV28	14	TRBJ2-1	.	.	CASSFRGINNEQFF	TGTGCCAGCAGTTTCCGGGGGATCAACAATGAGCAGTTCTTC
TRBV27	13	TRBJ1-1	.	.	CASIPLGNTEAFF	TGTGCCAGCATCCCCCTAGGGAACACTGAAGCTTTCTTT
TRBV30	16	TRBJ2-2	few	.	CAWSVQYRTNTGELFF	TGTGCCTGGAGTGTACAGTACCGCACGAACACCGGGGAGCTGTTTTTT
TRBV30	12	TRBJ2-7	.	.	CAWSGGGNEQYF	TGTGCCTGGAGTGGTGGGGGGAACGAGCAGTACTTC
TRBV6-1	14	TRBJ1-5	.	TRBD1	CASRVQGDGQPQHF	TGTGCCAGCAGGGTACAGGGGGACGGACAGCCCCAGCATTTT
TRBV6-1	20	TRBJ2-3	few	.	CASSEALRLAFYRDGDTQYF	TGTGCCAGCAGTGAAGCGCTTCGGTTAGCGTTCTATAGAGACGGAGATACGCAGTATTTT
TRBV4-2	17	TRBJ1-1	few	TRBD1	CASSPRQGKPSDTEAFF	TGTGCCAGCAGCCCCCGACAGGGGAAGCCTTCTGACACTGAAGCTTTCTTT
TRBV11-3	16	TRBJ2-3	.	TRBD2	CASSNGLAGAGDTQYF	TGTGCCAGCAGCAACGGACTAGCGGGGGCGGGGGATACGCAGTATTTT
TRBV7-9	13	TRBJ1-5	.	.	CSSSLSRDQPQHF	TGTTCCAGCAGCTTATCGCGGGATCAGCCCCAGCATTTT